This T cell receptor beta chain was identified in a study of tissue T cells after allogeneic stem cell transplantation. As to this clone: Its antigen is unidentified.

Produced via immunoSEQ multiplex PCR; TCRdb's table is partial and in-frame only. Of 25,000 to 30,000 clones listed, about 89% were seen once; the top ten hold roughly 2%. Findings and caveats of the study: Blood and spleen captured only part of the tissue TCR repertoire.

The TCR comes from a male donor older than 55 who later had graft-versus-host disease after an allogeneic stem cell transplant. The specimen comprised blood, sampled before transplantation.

The CDR3 DNA sequence: TGTGCCAGCAGCGCTACCCCGCCGTCTGCGGGGACCGGGGAGCTGTTTTTT. It specifies CASSATPPSAGTGELFF. V is TRBV5-4 and J is TRBJ2-2; perhaps TRBD2 as D (6 bases). This CDR3 spans 17 amino acids. V lost 4 bases, J lost 5 bases, and 21 bases lay in between. Germline V gene data show CDR1 as SGHNT and CDR2 as YYREEE (reference sequence).